This TCR beta chain was recovered during a study of blood T cell repertoires in COVID-19. Study-level background: PBMCs, B-cell-depleted T cells, or T cells were the source of the cDNA or gDNA that made up the material.

As processed by the authors: Estimated nucleated cell counts came from reference gene primer amplification. Method: immunoSEQ multiplex PCR; TCRdb's copy keeps in-frame clones and lacks some. Clone size and V and J calls were adopted from that table, with D and trimming inferred from the DNA. Of roughly 250,000 clones listed, about 89% are singletons. Source material: peripheral blood. This TCR was sampled from a woman in her forties or fifties with acute or convalescent COVID-19.

The DNA for the CDR3 is TGTGCCAGCACCCGGACAGGTGCCGCAGATACGCAGTATTTT. Amino acids: CASTRTGAADTQYF. The chain is built from TRBV27 and TRBJ2-3, with 7 bases aligning to TRBD1. CDR1 MNHEY and CDR2 SMNVEV come from the germline V gene (reference sequence). The CDR3 is made up of 14 amino acids. With 7 bases clipped from V and 4 bases from J, the junction kept 8 bases outside the gene matches.